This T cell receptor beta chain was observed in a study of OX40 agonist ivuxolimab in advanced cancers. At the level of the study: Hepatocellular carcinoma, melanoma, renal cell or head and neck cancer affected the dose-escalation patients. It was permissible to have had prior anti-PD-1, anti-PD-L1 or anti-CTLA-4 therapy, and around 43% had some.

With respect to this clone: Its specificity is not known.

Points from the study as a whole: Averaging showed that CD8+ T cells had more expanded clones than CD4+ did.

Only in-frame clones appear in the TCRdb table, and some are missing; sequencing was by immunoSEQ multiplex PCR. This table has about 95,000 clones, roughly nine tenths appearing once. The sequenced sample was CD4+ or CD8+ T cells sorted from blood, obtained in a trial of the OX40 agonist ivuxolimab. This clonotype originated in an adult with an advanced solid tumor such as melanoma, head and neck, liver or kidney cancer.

The CDR3 DNA is TGTGCCAGCAGCCAAGATAGGGATTCCAGCCGGGGGCAGTACTTC. Protein: CASSQDRDSSRGQYF. The V and J genes are TRBV4-2 and TRBJ2-5; maybe TRBD2 (6 bases). This CDR3 has 15 residues. V was clipped by 0 bases and J by 11 bases, with 19 bases between them. CDR1 is LGHNA, CDR2 YNFKEQ, per germline.